Presented here are 21 T cell receptor beta chains from one specimen sequenced in a study of beta chain features in type 1 diabetes. The authors reverse transcribed all of the isolated RNA, so sequencing captured expressed TCRB transcripts. The assay was immunoSEQ multiplex PCR, and TCRdb's table has in-frame clones only and misses some. The repertoire includes about 150,000 clones, around 8% of them detected once, and less than 0.85% sits in the top ten. The sample consisted of central memory CD4+ T cells from blood. These receptor sequences come from a man aged 18 to 29 in good health.

This clone was seen more than once but under ten times. The chain recombines TRBV29-1 with TRBJ2-5; 7 positions match TRBD1. Germline V lookup: CDR1 SQVTM, CDR2 ANQGSEA. This CDR3 comprises 13 residues. With V trimmed by 4 bases and J by 3 bases, 5 bases remained unmatched. In DNA form, the CDR3 reads TGCAGCGTTGGAGACAGGGTGGAAGAGACCCAGTACTTC. Translated: CSVGDRVEETQYF.

This chain joins TRBV11-2 and TRBJ2-1, with TRBD1 matching 9 bases. The J segment lost 2 bases and the V segment lost 7 bases, leaving 6 bases of the junction unmatched. Germline CDR1 reads SGHAT; CDR2 reads FQNNGV. This CDR3 comprises 15 residues. The CDR3 DNA sequence: TGTGCCAGCACCCGGGGACAGGGACCCTACAATGAGCAGTTCTTC. Encoded protein: CASTRGQGPYNEQFF.

V usage is TRBV29-1 and J usage is TRBJ2-1; D unclear. This CDR3 is 12 amino acids long. V was shortened by 6 bases and J by 1 base, with 7 bases between the two germline ends. Germline V gene data show CDR1 as SQVTM and CDR2 as ANQGSEA. CDR3 residues: CSVWASYNEQFF. The CDR3 coding sequence is TGCAGCGTCTGGGCTTCCTACAATGAGCAGTTCTTC.

J is TRBJ2-7 and V is TRBV11-2, with 10 positions matching TRBD2. This CDR3 comprises 16 residues. The V gene's germline CDR1 is SGHAT and CDR2 FQNNGV. J gave up 3 bases and V 0 bases, and 5 bases lay outside the gene matches. The CDR3 bases are TGTGCCAGCAGCTTAGACTTAGCGGGAGGAGGCTACGAGCAGTACTTC. Encoded protein: CASSLDLAGGGYEQYF.

In this sample, this clone turned up a few times. V gene TRBV7-3 combines with J gene TRBJ1-1, with 7 bases matching TRBD1. In germline, CDR1 is SGHTA, CDR2 FQGTGA. CDR3 size: 13 residues. With 5 bases clipped from V and 7 bases from J, the junction kept 7 bases outside the gene matches. The CDR3 coding sequence is TGTGCCAGCAGCGGCCTTCACAGGGGTGAAGCTTTCTTT. Protein: CASSGLHRGEAFF.

V gene TRBV15 combines with J gene TRBJ2-5; a possible D gene is TRBD1 (6 bases). Trimming stripped 3 bases from V and 5 bases from J, with 19 bases between. The CDR3 runs to 16 residues. Germline loops: CDR1 LNHNV, CDR2 YYDKDF (reference sequence). The CDR3 protein is CATSSTPGRGSETQYF. CDR3 DNA sequence: TGTGCCACCAGCAGTACCCCTGGAAGGGGGTCGGAGACCCAGTACTTC.

This clone was observed a handful of times. This rearrangement joins TRBV27 to TRBJ1-2; maybe TRBD1 (6 bases). Germline CDR1 reads MNHEY; CDR2 reads SMNVEV (reference sequence). This CDR3 spans 12 amino acids. Trimming took 6 bases from V and 4 from J, leaving 9 bases between them. CDR3 nucleotide sequence: TGTGCCAGCAGGGACAGCTTCTATGGCTACACCTTC. Translating it yields CASRDSFYGYTF.

The chain employs TRBV4-3 and TRBJ2-7; 9 nucleotides line up with TRBD2. The germline V gene encodes CDR1 LGHNA and CDR2 YSLEER. The CDR3 extends over 16 amino acids. V lost 0 bases, J lost 2 bases, and 5 bases stayed unmatched. CDR3 sequence (DNA): TGCGCCAGCAGCCAAGATTGGACTAGCGTGACCTACGAGCAGTACTTC. Protein sequence: CASSQDWTSVTYEQYF.

The V call is TRBV30, the J call TRBJ1-6; perhaps TRBD1 as D (5 bases). Per germline, CDR1 GTSNPN and CDR2 SVGIG (reference sequence). This CDR3 has 13 residues. The germline V and J ends were trimmed by 2 bases and 7 bases, with 9 bases remaining between them. The CDR3 coding sequence is TGTGCCTGGAGTCCCCAGGGAAATTCACCCCTCCACTTT. Protein product: CAWSPQGNSPLHF. The full variable domain, completed using reference TRBV30 and TRBJ1-6, is SQTIHQWPATLVQPVGSPLSLECTVEGTSNPNLYWYRQAAGRGLQLLFYSVGIGQISSEVPQNLSASRPQDRQFILSSKKLLLSDSGFYLCAWSPQGNSPLHFGNGTRLTVT.

The V call is TRBV28, the J call TRBJ2-5; 9 bases match TRBD2. The CDR3 spans 15 residues. The germline V gene has CDR1 MDHEN and CDR2 SYDVKM. V dropped 2 bases and J dropped 7; count of bases not matched to a gene: 8. This CDR3 reads CASSLAGGGRGTQYF. The DNA of the CDR3 is TGTGCCAGCAGTTTAGCGGGAGGGGGGCGCGGGACCCAGTACTTC.

This clone has only a few counts. The chain links TRBV7-9 to TRBJ1-2; D is perhaps TRBD1 (6 bases). The CDR3 totals 15 residues. Per the germline V gene, CDR1 is SEHNR and CDR2 is FQNEAQ (reference sequence). The V and J ends lost 1 base and 4 bases respectively, with 13 bases between them. The CDR3 region is CASSLVGRGGYGYTF. CDR3 in DNA: TGTGCCAGCAGCTTAGTCGGCAGGGGCGGCTATGGCTACACCTTC.

This clone occurred a few times. The chain links TRBV6-5 to TRBJ2-1; D gene ambiguous. The CDR3 is 15 residues long. Germline assignment: CDR1 MNHEY and CDR2 SVGAGI. V lost 5 bases and J lost 3, with 14 bases in between. The CDR3 DNA is TGTGCCAGCAGTACCCGCAGCGCCCTCTACAATGAGCAGTTCTTC. Translation: CASSTRSALYNEQFF.

This clone has a count of ten or more. The rearrangement links TRBV6-5 to TRBJ2-1; D unresolved. Germline V gene lookup returns CDR1 MNHEY and CDR2 SVGAGI. Trimming removed 9 bases at V and 0 bases at J, with 15 bases between. This CDR3 spans 15 amino acids. The CDR3 here is CARSHRISSYNEQFF. The CDR3 DNA follows: TGTGCCAGATCCCACAGAATTAGCTCCTACAATGAGCAGTTCTTC.

The rearrangement uses TRBV29-1 and TRBJ2-3; D may be TRBD2 (6 bases). This CDR3 has 14 amino acids. V lost 3 bases and J lost 4, with 14 bases in between. CDR1 and CDR2 from the germline V gene are SQVTM and ANQGSEA. CDR3 sequence reads: CSVDHGSSADTQYF. CDR3 nucleotides: TGCAGCGTTGACCACGGGAGTTCTGCAGATACGCAGTATTTT.

This clone was counted a few times. The chain joins TRBV9 to TRBJ2-7; TRBD2 agrees at 11 bases. J was trimmed by 6 bases and V by 0 bases; bases with no gene match: 5. CDR1 and CDR2 from the germline V gene are SGDLS and YYNGEE. CDR3 length: 15 amino acids. CDR3 DNA sequence: TGTGCCAGCAGCGTAGGGCCTAGCGGGGGGTTCGAGCAGTACTTC. Amino acids: CASSVGPSGGFEQYF.

This clone showed up just a few times. The chain is built from TRBV14 and TRBJ2-3; TRBD2 agrees at 10 bases. Trimming at V came to 4 bases and at J to 3 bases, leaving 4 bases not matched to a gene. CDR1 and CDR2 from the germline V gene are SGHDN and FVKESK. CDR3 size: 15 residues. The CDR3: CASSRNSGGTDTQYF. As DNA, the CDR3 is TGTGCCAGCAGCCGTAATAGCGGGGGGACAGATACGCAGTATTTT.

The chain combines TRBV30 with TRBJ2-6, with D unresolved. Germline assignment: CDR1 GTSNPN and CDR2 SVGIG (reference sequence). The CDR3 sequence is 13 residues long. Trimming removed 8 bases from V and 2 bases from J, with 10 bases in between. Written as DNA, the CDR3 is TGTGCCGGGATGGGCCCTGGGGCCAACGTCCTGACTTTC. It specifies CAGMGPGANVLTF.

This clone was counted between two and nine times. The DNA of the CDR3 is TGTGCCAGCAGCCGGGACAGCTCACCCCTCCACTTT. It specifies CASSRDSSPLHF. The chain has TRBV2 and TRBJ1-6; 7 positions agree with TRBD1. After removal of 6 bases from V and 10 bases from J, the junction contained 3 bases not matched to a gene. The CDR3 is 12 residues long. Germline CDR1 SNHLY, CDR2 FYNNEI.

This clone has only a few counts. The rearrangement uses TRBV5-1 and TRBJ2-2, with TRBD2 matching 10 bases. The germline V gene encodes CDR1 SGHRS and CDR2 YFSETQ. The V and J ends lost 2 bases and 5 bases, in that order; junction bases with no gene match: 6. There are 16 residues in the CDR3. The CDR3 loop is CASSLTSGKRTGELFF. CDR3 nucleotide sequence: TGCGCCAGCAGCTTAACTAGCGGGAAAAGGACCGGGGAGCTGTTTTTT.

The chain links TRBV7-3 to TRBJ2-5; D possibly corresponds to TRBD1 (6 bases). Trimming stripped 0 bases from V and 2 bases from J, with 7 bases between. The CDR3 totals 14 residues. From germline, CDR1 is SGHTA and CDR2 FQGTGA. The CDR3 region has the DNA TGTGCCAGCAGCTTAACGGGGGCTCAAGAGACCCAGTACTTC. Encoded protein: CASSLTGAQETQYF.

The chain links TRBV28 to TRBJ2-5, with TRBD1 matching over 11 bases. V lost 5 bases and J lost 5; bases outside the gene matches: 10. The CDR3 has 16 residues. Germline CDR1 is MDHEN and CDR2 is SYDVKM. The DNA for the CDR3 is TGTGCCAGCAGTATTACCGGGACAGGGGGTCGGGAGACCCAGTACTTC. This sequence encodes CASSITGTGGRETQYF.